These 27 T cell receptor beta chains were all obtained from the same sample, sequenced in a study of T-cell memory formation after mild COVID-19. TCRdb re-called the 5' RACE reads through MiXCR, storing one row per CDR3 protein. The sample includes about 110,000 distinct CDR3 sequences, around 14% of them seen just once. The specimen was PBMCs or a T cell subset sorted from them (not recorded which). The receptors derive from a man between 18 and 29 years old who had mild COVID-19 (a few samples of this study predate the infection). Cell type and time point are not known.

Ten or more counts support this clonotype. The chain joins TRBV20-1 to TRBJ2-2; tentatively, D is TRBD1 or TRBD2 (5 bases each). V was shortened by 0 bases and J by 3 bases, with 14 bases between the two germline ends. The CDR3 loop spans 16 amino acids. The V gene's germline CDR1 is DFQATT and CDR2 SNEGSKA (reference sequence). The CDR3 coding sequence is TGCAGTGCTAGAGATCGGCACAGGCGGGACACCGGGGAGCTGTTTTTT. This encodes CSARDRHRRDTGELFF.

The CDR3 DNA is TGTGCCAGCAGTTGGCGACTCCTAAACACTGAAGCTTTCTTT. This encodes CASSWRLLNTEAFF. The chain recombines TRBV4-2 with TRBJ1-1; D unclear. V lost 6 bases and J lost 2, with 13 bases in between. Per the germline V gene, CDR1 is LGHNA and CDR2 is YNFKEQ. This CDR3 is 14 amino acids long.

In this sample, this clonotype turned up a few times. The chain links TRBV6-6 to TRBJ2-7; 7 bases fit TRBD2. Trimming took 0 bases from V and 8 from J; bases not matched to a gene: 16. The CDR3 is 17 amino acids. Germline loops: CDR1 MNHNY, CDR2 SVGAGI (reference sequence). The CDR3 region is CASSYSKVTSLDTKQYF. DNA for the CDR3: TGTGCCAGCAGTTACTCGAAGGTGACTAGCCTAGATACGAAGCAGTACTTC.

The CDR3 region has the DNA TGTGCCAGCAGTTACTCGGGTTTCAAGGGGTTGGATCAGCCCCAGCATTTT. Encoded protein: CASSYSGFKGLDQPQHF. The V and J genes are TRBV6-5 and TRBJ1-5; a weak D match, TRBD1 (5 bases). The CDR3 loop spans 17 amino acids. CDR1 is MNHEY and CDR2 is SVGAGI in the germline V gene. Trimming shortened V by 0 bases and J by 5 bases, and 17 bases separated the two germline ends.

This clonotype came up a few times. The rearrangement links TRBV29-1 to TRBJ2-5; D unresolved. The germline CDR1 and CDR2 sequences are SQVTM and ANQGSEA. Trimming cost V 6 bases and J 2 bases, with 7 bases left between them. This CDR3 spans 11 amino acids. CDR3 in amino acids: CSVGRQETQYF. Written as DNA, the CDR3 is TGCAGCGTCGGACGGCAAGAGACCCAGTACTTC.

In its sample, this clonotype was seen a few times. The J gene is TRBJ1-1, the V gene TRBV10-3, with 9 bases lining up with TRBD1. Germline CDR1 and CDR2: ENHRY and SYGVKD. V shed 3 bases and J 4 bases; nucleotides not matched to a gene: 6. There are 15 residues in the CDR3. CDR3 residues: CAISDSRTGVTEAFF. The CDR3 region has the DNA TGTGCCATCAGTGATTCCCGGACAGGGGTCACTGAAGCTTTCTTT.

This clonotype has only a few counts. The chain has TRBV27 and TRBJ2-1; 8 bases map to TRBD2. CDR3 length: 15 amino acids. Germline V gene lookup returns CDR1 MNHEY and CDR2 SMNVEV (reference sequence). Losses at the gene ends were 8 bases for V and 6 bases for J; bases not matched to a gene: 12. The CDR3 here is CASSIWGLGSNEQFF. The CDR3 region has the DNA TGTGCCAGCTCGATTTGGGGACTAGGATCCAATGAGCAGTTCTTC.

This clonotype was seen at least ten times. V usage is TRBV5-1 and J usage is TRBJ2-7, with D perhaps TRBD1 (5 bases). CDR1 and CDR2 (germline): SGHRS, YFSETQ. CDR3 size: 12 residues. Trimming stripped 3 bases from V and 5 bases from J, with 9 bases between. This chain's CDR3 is CASSWGNHEQYF. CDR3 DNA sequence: TGCGCCAGCAGCTGGGGCAATCACGAGCAGTACTTC.

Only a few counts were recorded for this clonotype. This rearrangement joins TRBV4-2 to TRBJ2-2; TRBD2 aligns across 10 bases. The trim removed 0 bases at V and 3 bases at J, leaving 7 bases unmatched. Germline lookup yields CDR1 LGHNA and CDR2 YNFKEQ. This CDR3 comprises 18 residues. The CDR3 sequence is CASSQDGSAGGYTGELFF. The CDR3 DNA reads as TGTGCCAGCAGCCAAGATGGGTCAGCGGGGGGGTACACCGGGGAGCTGTTTTTT.

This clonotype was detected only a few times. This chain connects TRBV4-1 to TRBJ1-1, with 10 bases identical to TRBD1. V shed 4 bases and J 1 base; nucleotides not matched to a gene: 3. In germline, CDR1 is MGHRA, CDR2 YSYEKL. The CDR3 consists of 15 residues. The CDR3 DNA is TGCGCCAGCAGCCCGGGACAGGGGAAGAACACTGAAGCTTTCTTT. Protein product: CASSPGQGKNTEAFF.

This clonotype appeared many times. The CDR3 DNA reads as TGTGCCAGCAGCTCGGGACAGAACACTGAAGCTTTCTTT. Residues: CASSSGQNTEAFF. This chain joins TRBV7-9 and TRBJ1-1; possibly TRBD1 for D (6 bases). V lost 4 bases, J lost 1 base, and 7 bases lay in between. Germline V gene sequence: CDR1 SEHNR, CDR2 FQNEAQ (reference sequence). The CDR3 runs to 13 residues.

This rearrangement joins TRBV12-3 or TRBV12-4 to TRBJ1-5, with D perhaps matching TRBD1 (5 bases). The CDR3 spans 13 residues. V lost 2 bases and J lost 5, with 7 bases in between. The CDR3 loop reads CASSLRDYQPQHF. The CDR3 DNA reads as TGTGCCAGCAGTTTAAGGGACTATCAGCCCCAGCATTTT.

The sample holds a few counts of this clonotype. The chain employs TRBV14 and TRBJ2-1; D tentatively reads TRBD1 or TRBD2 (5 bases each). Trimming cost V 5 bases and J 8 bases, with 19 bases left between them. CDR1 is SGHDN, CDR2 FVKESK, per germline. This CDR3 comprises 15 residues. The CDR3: CASSTGPGFGDEQFF. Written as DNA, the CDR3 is TGTGCCAGCAGCACGGGACCGGGCTTCGGGGATGAGCAGTTCTTC.

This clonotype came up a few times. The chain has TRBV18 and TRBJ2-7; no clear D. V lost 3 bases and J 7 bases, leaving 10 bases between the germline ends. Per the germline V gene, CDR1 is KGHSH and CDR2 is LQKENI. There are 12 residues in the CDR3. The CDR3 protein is CASSPRPPEQYF. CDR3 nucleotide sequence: TGTGCCAGCTCACCCCGGCCGCCAGAGCAGTACTTC.

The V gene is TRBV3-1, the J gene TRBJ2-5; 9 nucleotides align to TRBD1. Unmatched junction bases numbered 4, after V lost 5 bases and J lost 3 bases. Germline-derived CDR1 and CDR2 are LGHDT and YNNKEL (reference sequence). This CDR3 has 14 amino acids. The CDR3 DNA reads TGTGCCAGCAGCACGGACAGGGGCGAAGAGACCCAGTACTTC. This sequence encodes CASSTDRGEETQYF.

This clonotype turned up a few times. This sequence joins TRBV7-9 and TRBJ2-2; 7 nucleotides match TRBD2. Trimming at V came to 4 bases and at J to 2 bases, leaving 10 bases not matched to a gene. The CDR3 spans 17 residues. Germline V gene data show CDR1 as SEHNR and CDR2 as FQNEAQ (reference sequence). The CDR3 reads CASSSPIRGVNTGELFF. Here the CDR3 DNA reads TGTGCCAGCAGCTCCCCTATCCGGGGGGTCAACACCGGGGAGCTGTTTTTT.

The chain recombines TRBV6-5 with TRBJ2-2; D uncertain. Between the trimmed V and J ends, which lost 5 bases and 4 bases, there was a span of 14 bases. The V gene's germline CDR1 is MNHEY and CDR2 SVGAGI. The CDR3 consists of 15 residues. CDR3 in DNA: TGTGCCAGCAGTACCCCTCCCGGGTTCACCGGGGAGCTGTTTTTT. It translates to CASSTPPGFTGELFF.

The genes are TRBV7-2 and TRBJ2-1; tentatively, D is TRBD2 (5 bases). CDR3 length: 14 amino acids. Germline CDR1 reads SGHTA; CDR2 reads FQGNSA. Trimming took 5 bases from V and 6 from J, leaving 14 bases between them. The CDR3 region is CASSRGPGGNEQFF. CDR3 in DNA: TGTGCCAGCAGCCGCGGGCCTGGCGGCAATGAGCAGTTCTTC.

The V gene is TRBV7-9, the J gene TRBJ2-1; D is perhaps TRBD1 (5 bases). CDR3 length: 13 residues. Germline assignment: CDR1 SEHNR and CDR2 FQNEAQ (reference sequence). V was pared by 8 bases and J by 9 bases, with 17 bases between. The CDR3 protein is CASPRAGKGEQFF. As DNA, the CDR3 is TGTGCCAGCCCAAGGGCAGGGAAGGGTGAGCAGTTCTTC.

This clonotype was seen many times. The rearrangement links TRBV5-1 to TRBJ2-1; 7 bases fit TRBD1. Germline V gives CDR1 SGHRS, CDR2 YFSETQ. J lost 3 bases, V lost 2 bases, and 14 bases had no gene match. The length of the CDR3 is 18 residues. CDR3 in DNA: TGCGCCAGCAGCTTAAAGTACTCCGGGACAGACTTCTACAATGAGCAGTTCTTC. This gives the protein CASSLKYSGTDFYNEQFF.

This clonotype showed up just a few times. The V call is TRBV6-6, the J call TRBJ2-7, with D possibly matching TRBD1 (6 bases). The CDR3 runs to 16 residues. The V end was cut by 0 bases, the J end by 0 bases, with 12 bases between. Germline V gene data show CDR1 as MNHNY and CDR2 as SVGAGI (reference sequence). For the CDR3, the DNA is TGTGCCAGCAGTTACTCGATCCAGGGGAGCTCCTACGAGCAGTACGTC. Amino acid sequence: CASSYSIQGSSYEQYV.

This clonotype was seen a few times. This chain's CDR3 is CASSLPRRSPQHF. CDR3 bases: TGTGCCAGCAGCTTGCCCAGGAGGTCGCCCCAGCATTTT. V is TRBV12-3 or TRBV12-4 and J is TRBJ1-5, with D unclear. The CDR3 spans 13 residues. V was trimmed by 6 bases and J by 9 bases, leaving 15 bases between them.

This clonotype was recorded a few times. CDR3 loop: CASSHAWDPQRNTIYF. The CDR3 nucleotides are TGCGCCAGCAGCCACGCGTGGGACCCTCAGAGAAACACCATATATTTT. The chain combines TRBV4-3 with TRBJ1-3, with D possibly being TRBD1 (5 bases). From germline, CDR1 is LGHNA and CDR2 YSLEER. The CDR3 runs 16 residues. V lost 3 bases to trimming and J lost 5 bases, with 17 bases between them.

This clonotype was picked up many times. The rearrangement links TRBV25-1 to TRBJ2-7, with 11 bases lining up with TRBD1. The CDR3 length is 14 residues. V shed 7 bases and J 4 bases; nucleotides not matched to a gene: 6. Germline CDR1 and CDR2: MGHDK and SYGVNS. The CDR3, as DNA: TGTGCCAGCAAGGACAGGGGGCAGATTTACGAGCAGTACTTC. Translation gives CASKDRGQIYEQYF.

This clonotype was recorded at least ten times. CDR3 nucleotides: TGTGCCACCAGTGACTCCGGGACTCCGGGGGAGCAGTACTTC. Amino acid sequence: CATSDSGTPGEQYF. This chain connects TRBV24-1 to TRBJ2-7; a weak D match, TRBD2 (6 bases). Germline V gives CDR1 KGHDR, CDR2 SFDVKD. The CDR3 length is 14 residues. V was pared by 4 bases and J by 7 bases, with 16 bases between.

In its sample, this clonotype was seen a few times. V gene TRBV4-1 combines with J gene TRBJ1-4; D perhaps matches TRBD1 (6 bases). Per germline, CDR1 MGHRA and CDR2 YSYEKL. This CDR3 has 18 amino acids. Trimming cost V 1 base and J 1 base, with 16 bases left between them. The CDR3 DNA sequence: TGCGCCAGCAGCCAAGGCTTCGGACAGTCGGGAACTAATGAAAAACTGTTTTTT. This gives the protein CASSQGFGQSGTNEKLFF.

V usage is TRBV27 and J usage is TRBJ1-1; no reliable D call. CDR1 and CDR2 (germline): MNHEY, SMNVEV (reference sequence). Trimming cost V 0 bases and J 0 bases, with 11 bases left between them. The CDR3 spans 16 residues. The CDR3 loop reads CASSLSFRTMNTEAFF. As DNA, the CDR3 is TGTGCCAGCAGTTTATCCTTTAGGACCATGAACACTGAAGCTTTCTTT.